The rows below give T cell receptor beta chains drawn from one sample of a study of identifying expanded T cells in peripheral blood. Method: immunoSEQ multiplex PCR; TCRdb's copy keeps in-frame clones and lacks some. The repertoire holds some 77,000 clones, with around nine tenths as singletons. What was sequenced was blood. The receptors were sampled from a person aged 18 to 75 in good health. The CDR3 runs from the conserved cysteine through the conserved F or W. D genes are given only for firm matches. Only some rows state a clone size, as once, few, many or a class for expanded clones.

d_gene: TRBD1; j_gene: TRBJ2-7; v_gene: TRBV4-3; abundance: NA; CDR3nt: TGCGCCAGCAGCCAAGGAAGGGGGCCGGGGCACGAGCAGTACTTC; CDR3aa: CASSQGRGPGHEQYF
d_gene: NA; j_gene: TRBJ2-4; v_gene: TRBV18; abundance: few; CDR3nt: TGTGCCAGCTCTCTGGGACTAGCCAAAAACATTCAGTACTTC; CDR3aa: CASSLGLAKNIQYF
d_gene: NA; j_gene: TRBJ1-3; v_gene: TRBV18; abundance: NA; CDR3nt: TGTGCCAGCACAGCGAACAGGGATTACGGAAACACCATATATTTT; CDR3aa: CASTANRDYGNTIYF
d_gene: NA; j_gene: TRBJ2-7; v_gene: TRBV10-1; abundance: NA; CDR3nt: TGCGCCAGGCGCGACGGCTTCTCCTACGAGCAGTACTTC; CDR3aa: CARRDGFSYEQYF
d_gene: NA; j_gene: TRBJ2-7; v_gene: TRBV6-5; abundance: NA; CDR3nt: TGTGCCAGCAGCGCCGGGGACTCCTACGAGCAGTACTTC; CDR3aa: CASSAGDSYEQYF
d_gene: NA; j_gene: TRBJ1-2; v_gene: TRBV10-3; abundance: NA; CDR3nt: TGTGCCATCAGTGAGTCGAATCCATCGGGGAATGGCTACACCTTC; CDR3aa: CAISESNPSGNGYTF
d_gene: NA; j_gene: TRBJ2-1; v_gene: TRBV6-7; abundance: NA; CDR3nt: TGTGCCAGCAGTTACTCGGGGATAAGGCTCCAGGACAATGAGCAGTTCTTC; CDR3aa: CASSYSGIRLQDNEQFF
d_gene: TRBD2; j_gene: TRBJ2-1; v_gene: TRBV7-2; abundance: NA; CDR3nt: TGTGCCAGCAGCCCTCGTGGTAGCGGGGAGGGGTACAATGAGCAGTTCTTC; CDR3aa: CASSPRGSGEGYNEQFF
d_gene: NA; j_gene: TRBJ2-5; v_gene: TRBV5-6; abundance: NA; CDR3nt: TGTGCCAGCAGCTCTCCAAGGGCGGACGGGGAGACCCAGTACTTC; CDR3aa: CASSSPRADGETQYF
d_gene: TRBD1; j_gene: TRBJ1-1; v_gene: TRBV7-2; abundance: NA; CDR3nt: TGTGCCAGCAGCTTTGTTGGGCGACAGGGGGCACGCGAAGCTTTCTTT; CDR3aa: CASSFVGRQGAREAFF
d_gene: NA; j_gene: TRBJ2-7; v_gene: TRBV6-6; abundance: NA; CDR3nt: TGTGCCAGCAGTTACAGGGAACTAGGCGAGCAGTACTTC; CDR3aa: CASSYRELGEQYF
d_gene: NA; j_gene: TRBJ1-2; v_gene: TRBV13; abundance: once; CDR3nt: TGTGCCAGCAGCTTTCCTACGGCCGGGAGTTATGGCTACACCTTC; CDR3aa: CASSFPTAGSYGYTF
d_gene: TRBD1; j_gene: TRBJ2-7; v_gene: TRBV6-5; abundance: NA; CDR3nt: TGTGCCAGCAGTCCGGGACAGGGATCCTACGAGCAGTACTTC; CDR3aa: CASSPGQGSYEQYF
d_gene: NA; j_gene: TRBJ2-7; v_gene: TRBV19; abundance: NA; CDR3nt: TGTGCCAGTAGAACAGGGATCTCCAGCTCCTACGAGCAGTACTTC; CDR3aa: CASRTGISSSYEQYF
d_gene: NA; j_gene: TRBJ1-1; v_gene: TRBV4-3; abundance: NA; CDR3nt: TGCGCCAGCAGGGCTGAGGGCGGGGGCGCGGGTACTGAAGCTTTCTTT; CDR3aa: CASRAEGGGAGTEAFF
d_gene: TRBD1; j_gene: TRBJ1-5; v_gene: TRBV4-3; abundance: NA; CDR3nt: TGCGCCAGCAGCCAAGATGCGACAGGGGGTCAGCCCCAGCATTTT; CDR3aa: CASSQDATGGQPQHF
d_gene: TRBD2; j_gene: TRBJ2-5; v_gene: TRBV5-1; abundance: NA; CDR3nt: TGCGCCAGCAGCTTGCTAGCGGGGGGCCTTCGACAAGAGACCCAGTACTTC; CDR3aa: CASSLLAGGLRQETQYF
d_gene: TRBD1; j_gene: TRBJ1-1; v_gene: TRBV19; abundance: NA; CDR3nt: TGTGCCAGTAGTATATCGTCGACAGGGGCCACTGAAGCTTTCTTT; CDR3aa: CASSISSTGATEAFF
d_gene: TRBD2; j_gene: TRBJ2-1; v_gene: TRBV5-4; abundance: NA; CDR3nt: TGTGCCAGCAGCTTGGGACTAGCGGGGGTCAATGAGCAGTTCTTC; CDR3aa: CASSLGLAGVNEQFF
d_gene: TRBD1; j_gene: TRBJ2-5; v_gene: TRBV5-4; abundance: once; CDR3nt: TGTGCCAGCAGTCCTCAGGGGGCCACGGAGACCCAGTACTTC; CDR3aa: CASSPQGATETQYF
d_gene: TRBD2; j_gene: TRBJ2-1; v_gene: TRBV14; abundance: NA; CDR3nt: TGTGCCAGCAGCCAACTAGCGGGGGTTTACAATGAGCAGTTCTTC; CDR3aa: CASSQLAGVYNEQFF
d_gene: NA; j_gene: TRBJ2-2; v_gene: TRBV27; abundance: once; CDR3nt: TGTGCCAGCAGTTTATCGACTAGGTTTGGCTACACCGGGGAGCTGTTTTTT; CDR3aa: CASSLSTRFGYTGELFF
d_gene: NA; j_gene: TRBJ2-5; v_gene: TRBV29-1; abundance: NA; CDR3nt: TGCAGCGTCGGACGACTCCTTACCCGAGAGACCCAGTACTTC; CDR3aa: CSVGRLLTRETQYF
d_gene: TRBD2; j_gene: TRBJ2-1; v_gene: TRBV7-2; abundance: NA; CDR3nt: TGTGCCAGCAGGCCGGGGGGGGGCTACAATGAGCAGTTCTTC; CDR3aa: CASRPGGGYNEQFF
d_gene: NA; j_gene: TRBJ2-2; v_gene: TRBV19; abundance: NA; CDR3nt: TGTGCCAGTACCCGTGGGGAGGTCCTCACCGGGGAGCTGTTTTTT; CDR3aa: CASTRGEVLTGELFF
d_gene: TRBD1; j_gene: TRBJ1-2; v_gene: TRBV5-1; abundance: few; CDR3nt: TGCGCCAGCAGCCAAAACAGGGGGCGTGAGCAGGGCTACACCTTC; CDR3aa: CASSQNRGREQGYTF
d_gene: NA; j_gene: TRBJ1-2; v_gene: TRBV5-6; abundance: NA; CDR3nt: TGTGCCAGCAGTCCAATCGGGGCGGAATGGGGCTACACCTTC; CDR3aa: CASSPIGAEWGYTF
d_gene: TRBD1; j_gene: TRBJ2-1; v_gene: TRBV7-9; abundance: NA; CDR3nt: TGTGCCAGCAGCCCAGGGACAGGGCGTAATGAGCAGTTCTTC; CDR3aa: CASSPGTGRNEQFF
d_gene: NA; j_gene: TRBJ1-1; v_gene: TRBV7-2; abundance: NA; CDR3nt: TGTGCCAGCAGCTTAGTGGGGGCGCCGACTGAAGCTTTCTTT; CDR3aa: CASSLVGAPTEAFF
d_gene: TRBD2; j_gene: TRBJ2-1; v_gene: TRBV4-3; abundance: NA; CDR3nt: TGCGCCAGCAGCCTTAGCGGGGGGATTTACAATGAGCAGTTCTTC; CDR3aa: CASSLSGGIYNEQFF
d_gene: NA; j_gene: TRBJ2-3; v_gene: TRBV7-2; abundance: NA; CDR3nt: TGTGCCAGCAGTCCAGCCCGGAGCGCAGATACGCAGTATTTT; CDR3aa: CASSPARSADTQYF
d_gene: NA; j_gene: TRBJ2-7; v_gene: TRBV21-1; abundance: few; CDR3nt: TGTGCCCGAATCGGGGAGCACGAGCAGTACTTC; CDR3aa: CARIGEHEQYF
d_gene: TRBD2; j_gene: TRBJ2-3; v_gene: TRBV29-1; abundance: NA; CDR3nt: TGCAGCGTTTCGGCGGCGGGGGGTTCCACAGATACGCAGTATTTT; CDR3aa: CSVSAAGGSTDTQYF
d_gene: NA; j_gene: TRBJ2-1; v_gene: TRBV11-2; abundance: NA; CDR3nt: TGTGCCAGCAGCTTAGGGGGCAGCTACAATGAGCAGTTCTTC; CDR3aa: CASSLGGSYNEQFF
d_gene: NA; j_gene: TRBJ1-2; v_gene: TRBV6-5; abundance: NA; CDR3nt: TGTGCCAGCAGTTACTTGGGGGGCTACACCTTC; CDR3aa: CASSYLGGYTF
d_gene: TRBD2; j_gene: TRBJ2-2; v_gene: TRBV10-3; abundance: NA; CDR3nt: TGTGCCATCACAAGCGGGGGGTATACCGGGGAGCTGTTTTTT; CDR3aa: CAITSGGYTGELFF
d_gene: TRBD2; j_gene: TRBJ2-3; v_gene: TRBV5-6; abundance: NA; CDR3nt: TGTGCCAGCAGCCTCCTAGCGGGGGGATGGTTAGATACGCAGTATTTT; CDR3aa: CASSLLAGGWLDTQYF
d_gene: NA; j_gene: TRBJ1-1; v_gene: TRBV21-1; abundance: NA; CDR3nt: TGTGCCAGCGGCTATACTGAAGCTTTCTTT; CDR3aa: CASGYTEAFF